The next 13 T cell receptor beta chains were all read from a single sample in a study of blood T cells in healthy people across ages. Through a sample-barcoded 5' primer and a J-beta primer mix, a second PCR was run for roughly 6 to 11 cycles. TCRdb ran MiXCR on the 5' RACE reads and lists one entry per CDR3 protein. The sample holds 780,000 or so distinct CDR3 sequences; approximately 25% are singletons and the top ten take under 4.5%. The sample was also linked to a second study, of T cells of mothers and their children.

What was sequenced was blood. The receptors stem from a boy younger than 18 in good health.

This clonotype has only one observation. Here the CDR3 reads CASSTSPGRGVGYTF. The CDR3 DNA reads as TGTGCCAGCAGTACTAGCCCGGGACGGGGTGTGGGCTACACCTTC. V and J are TRBV12-3 or TRBV12-4 and TRBJ1-2, with D possibly being TRBD1 (5 bases). The ends were cut back, 5 bases at V and 8 bases at J, with 21 bases in the middle. There are 15 residues in the CDR3.

The CDR3, as DNA: TGTGCCAGCAGCTTAGCGGCCAGTACTAAAGAGACCCAGTACTTC. Translating it yields CASSLAASTKETQYF. J is TRBJ2-5 and V is TRBV7-9; D remains ambiguous. V was shortened by 0 bases and J by 3 bases, with 11 bases between the two germline ends. The CDR3 has 15 amino acids. Germline V gives CDR1 SEHNR, CDR2 FQNEAQ (reference sequence).

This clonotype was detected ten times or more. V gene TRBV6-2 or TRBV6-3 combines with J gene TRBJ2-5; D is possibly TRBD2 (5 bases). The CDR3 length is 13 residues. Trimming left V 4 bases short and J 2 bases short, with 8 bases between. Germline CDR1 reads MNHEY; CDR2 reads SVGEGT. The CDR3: CASSFGEQETQYF. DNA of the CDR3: TGTGCCAGCAGTTTTGGGGAGCAAGAGACCCAGTACTTC.

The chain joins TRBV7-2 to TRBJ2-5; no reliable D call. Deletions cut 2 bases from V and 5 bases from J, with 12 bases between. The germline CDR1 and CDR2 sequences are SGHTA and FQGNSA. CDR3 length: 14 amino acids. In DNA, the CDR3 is TGTGCCAGCAGCTTAACACCCTTTTCGGAGACCCAGTACTTC. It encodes CASSLTPFSETQYF. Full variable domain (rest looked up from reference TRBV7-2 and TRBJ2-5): GAGVSQSPSNKVTEKGKDVELRCDPISGHTALYWYRQSLGQGLEFLIYFQGNSAPDKSGLPSDRFSAERTGGSVSTLTIQRTQQEDSAVYLCASSLTPFSETQYFGPGTRLLVL.

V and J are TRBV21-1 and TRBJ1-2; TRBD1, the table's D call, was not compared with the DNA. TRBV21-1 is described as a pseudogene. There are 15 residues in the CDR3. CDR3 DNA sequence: TGTGCCAGCAGTAAAAGGGGACAGGGGCGCGATGGCTACACCTTC. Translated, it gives CASSKRGQGRDGYTF.

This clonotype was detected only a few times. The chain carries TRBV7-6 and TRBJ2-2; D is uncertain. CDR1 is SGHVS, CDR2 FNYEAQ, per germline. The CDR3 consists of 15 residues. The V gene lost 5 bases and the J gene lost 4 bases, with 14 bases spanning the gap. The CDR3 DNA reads TGTGCCAGCAGCCCCCAGCTCCCGGGCACCGGGGAGCTGTTTTTT. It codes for CASSPQLPGTGELFF.

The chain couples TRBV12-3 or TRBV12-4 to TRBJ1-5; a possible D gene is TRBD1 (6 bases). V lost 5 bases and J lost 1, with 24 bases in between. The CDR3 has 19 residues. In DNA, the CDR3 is TGTGCCAGCAGTCCCCGGGTGAGGGGGGAGATCGAAAGCAATCAGCCCCAGCATTTT. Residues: CASSPRVRGEIESNQPQHF.

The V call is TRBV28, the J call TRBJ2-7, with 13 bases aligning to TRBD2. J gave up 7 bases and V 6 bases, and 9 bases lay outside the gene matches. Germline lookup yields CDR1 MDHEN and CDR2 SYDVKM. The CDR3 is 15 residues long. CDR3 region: CASRDTSGGAFEQYF. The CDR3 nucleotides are TGTGCCAGCAGGGATACTAGCGGGGGGGCGTTTGAGCAGTACTTC.

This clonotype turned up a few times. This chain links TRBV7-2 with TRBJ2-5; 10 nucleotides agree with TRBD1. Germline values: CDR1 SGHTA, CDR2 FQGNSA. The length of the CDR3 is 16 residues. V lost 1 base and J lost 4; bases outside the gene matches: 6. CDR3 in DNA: TGTGCCAGCAGCTTAGTGGCGGGACAGGGGCTAGAGACCCAGTACTTC. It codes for CASSLVAGQGLETQYF.

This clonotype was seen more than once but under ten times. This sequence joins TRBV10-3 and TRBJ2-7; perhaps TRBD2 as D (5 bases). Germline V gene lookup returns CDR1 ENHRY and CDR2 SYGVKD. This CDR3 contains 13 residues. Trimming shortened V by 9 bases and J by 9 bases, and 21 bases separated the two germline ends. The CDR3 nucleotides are TGTGCCATTCGCGCGGCCGCCCTCGGGGTGCAGTACTTC. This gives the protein CAIRAAALGVQYF.

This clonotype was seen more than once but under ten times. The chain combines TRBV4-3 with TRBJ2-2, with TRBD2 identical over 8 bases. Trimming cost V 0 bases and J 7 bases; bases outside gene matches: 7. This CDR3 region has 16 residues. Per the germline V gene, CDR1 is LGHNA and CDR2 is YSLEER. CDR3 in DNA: TGCGCCAGCAGCCAAGAAGGGGCGGGGGGTGGCGGGGAGCTGTTTTTT. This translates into CASSQEGAGGGGELFF.

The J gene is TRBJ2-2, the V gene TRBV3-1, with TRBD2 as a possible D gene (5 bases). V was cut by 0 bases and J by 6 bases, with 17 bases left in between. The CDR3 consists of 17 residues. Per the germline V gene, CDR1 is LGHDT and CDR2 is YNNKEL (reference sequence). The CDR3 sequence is CASSQDSIGEWAGELFF. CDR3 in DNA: TGTGCCAGCAGCCAAGATTCTATCGGGGAGTGGGCCGGGGAGCTGTTTTTT.

CDR3 sequence: CASSVGPMRNQPQHF. CDR3 coding DNA: TGTGCCAGCAGCGTCGGGCCGATGCGCAATCAGCCCCAGCATTTT. The V and J genes are TRBV9 and TRBJ1-5; D is unresolved. The germline CDR1 and CDR2 sequences are SGDLS and YYNGEE. CDR3 size: 15 residues. V was clipped by 2 bases and J by 2 bases, with 11 bases between them.